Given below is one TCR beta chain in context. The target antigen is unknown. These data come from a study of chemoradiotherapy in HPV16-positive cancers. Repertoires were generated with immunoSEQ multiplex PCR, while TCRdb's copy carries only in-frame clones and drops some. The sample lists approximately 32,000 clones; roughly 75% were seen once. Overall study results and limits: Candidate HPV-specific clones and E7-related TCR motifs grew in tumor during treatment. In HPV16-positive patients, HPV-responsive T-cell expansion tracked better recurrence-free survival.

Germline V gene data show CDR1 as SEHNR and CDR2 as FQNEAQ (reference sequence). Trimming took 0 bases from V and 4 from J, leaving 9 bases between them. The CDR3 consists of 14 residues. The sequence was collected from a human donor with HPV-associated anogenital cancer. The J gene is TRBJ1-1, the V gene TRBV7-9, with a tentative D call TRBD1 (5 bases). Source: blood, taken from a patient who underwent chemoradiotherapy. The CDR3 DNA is TGTGCCAGCAGCTTAGCCGGGGCCAGCACTGAAGCTTTCTTT. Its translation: CASSLAGASTEAFF.